Sequencing of this T cell receptor beta chain was carried out in a study of OX40 agonist ivuxolimab in advanced cancers. Study overall: Ivuxolimab, which is an agonistic anti-OX40 (CD134) antibody, was administered to the patients. Three patients, one with hepatocellular carcinoma and two with cutaneous melanoma, achieved partial responses. Of mixed ages from about 20 to 85 and averaging 60 years, the group was 65% to 85% male. Study outcomes and limitations: Among the least clonally expanded were partial responders at 0.1-3.0 mg/kg.

The CDR3 loop spans 13 amino acids. V dropped 5 bases and J dropped 7 bases, with 11 bases sitting between them. Looked up from germline, CDR1 is SEHNR and CDR2 is FQNEAQ (reference sequence). This clone has more than one count but fewer than ten. Its antigen is still unknown. Repertoires were generated with immunoSEQ multiplex PCR, while TCRdb's copy carries only in-frame clones and drops some. Of about 48,000 clones listed, about 81% were seen once; the top ten hold approximately 7.3%. The chain uses TRBV7-9 and TRBJ2-2; D is uncertain. The sequencing used CD4+ or CD8+ T cells sorted from blood, collected in a trial of the OX40 agonist ivuxolimab. The source is an adult with an advanced solid tumor such as melanoma, head and neck, liver or kidney cancer. The CDR3 spells CASSQTELGELFF. The DNA for the CDR3 is TGTGCCAGCAGCCAGACTGAGCTCGGGGAGCTGTTTTTT. The full variable domain, its missing parts supplied by reference TRBV7-9 and TRBJ2-2, is DTGVSQNPRHKITKRGQNVTFRCDPISEHNRLYWYRQTLGQGPEFLTYFQNEAQLEKSRLLSDRFSAERPKGSFSTLEIQRTEQGDSAMYLCASSQTELGELFFGEGSRLTVL.